A selection of T cell receptor beta chains follows, all from one sample in a study of vaccination effects on CD4 cells after COVID-19. The data were produced by immunoSEQ multiplex PCR, yet TCRdb's version contains in-frame clones alone and is incomplete. In the table there are tens of thousands of clones, approximately 76% of which are singletons. Antigens for these TCRs are unknown. The material sequenced was CD4+ T cells from PBMCs cultured with HCoV-NL63 spike peptides, taken before COVID-19 vaccination. The receptors were gathered from a human donor who received a COVID-19 vaccine. Both conserved end residues are trimmed from each CDR3.

v_call	cdr3_aa
TRBV5-6	ASSVNFGYT
TRBV3-1/TRBV3-2	ASSQEVDTDTQY
TRBV24-1	ATSDSTGQVSNQPQH
TRBV10-2	ASSEEHYSNQPQH
TRBV18	ASSPQSGQNTDTQY
TRBV6-5	ASRDTNEKLF
TRBV6-5	ASSSQQGLGQPQH
TRBV19	ASSTSTGTYGYT
TRBV5-6	ASSSIREEETQY
TRBV10-3	AIGGSSDTQY
TRBV11-2	ASSPRTGGYYGYT
TRBV4-3	ASSQESNTGNQPQH
TRBV3-1/TRBV3-2	ASSQGLAGGTQY
TRBV7-9	ASSLEGTGFEKLF
TRBV5-1	ASSFGDRDQPQH
TRBV6-5	ASSGSSRETQY
TRBV7-2	ASSWGHWNTGELF
TRBV7-2	ASSSFKHRGWY
TRBV2	ASSLKDLQETQY
TRBV4-3	ASSQAGGTGVEKLF
TRBV3-1/TRBV3-2	ASRSGTGVMETQY
TRBV28	ASSLGRGNTEAF